This is a list of T cell receptor beta chains from one sample in a study of regulatory T cells in long-lasting Graves disease. TCRdb processed the multiplex PCR reads anew with MiXCR; each CDR3 protein has one entry. The sample lists more than 650,000 distinct CDR3 sequences; around 30% were seen once. The sequenced sample was peripheral blood mononuclear cells (PBMCs), obtained when the disease was refractory, from a patient treated with antithyroid drugs. These receptors all stem from a female donor with Graves disease. Each CDR3 is given with its conserved first and last residue. Fields, in order: clone size, D gene, J gene, V gene, CDR3 DNA, CDR3 protein. The D gene is left open where the match is weak. Size values are once, few and many counts, or a class for expanded clones, and some rows have none.

>.|TRBD2|TRBJ2-7|TRBV4-1
TGCGCCAGCAGCCAAGACCCGCTAGCGGGAGTACTATACGAGCAGTACTTC
CASSQDPLAGVLYEQYF
>many|.|TRBJ1-6|TRBV12-3/TRBV12-4
TGTGCCAGCAGTTTATTAAGGGGTTCACCCCTCCACTTT
CASSLLRGSPLHF
>.|.|TRBJ1-1|TRBV20-1
TGCAGTGCTGGGGGCAGGGAGAACACTGAAGCTTTCTTT
CSAGGRENTEAFF
>.|.|TRBJ2-7|TRBV12-3/TRBV12-4
TGTGCCAGCAGCTACCGACAGGTCAATCCCTACGAGCAGTACTTC
CASSYRQVNPYEQYF
>.|.|TRBJ1-2|TRBV19
TGTGCCAGTAGTATGGGGGTAGTGCATGGCTACACCTTC
CASSMGVVHGYTF
>few|.|TRBJ1-6|TRBV12-3/TRBV12-4
TGTGCCAGCAGTTTTAGGCGCCGGGGGAATAATTCACCCCTCCACTTT
CASSFRRRGNNSPLHF
>many|.|TRBJ2-2|TRBV29-1
TGCAGCGTTGTGGTGGGACCTAGAGGTCGAACCGGGGAGCTGTTTTTT
CSVVVGPRGRTGELFF
>few|.|TRBJ1-2|TRBV5-5
TGTGCCAGCAGCTTTGAAGTTGGAGCTAACTATGGCTACACCTTC
CASSFEVGANYGYTF
>.|.|TRBJ1-5|TRBV6-5
TGTGCCAGCAGTTACTCGGCCAGGGGACACCAGCCCCAGCATTTT
CASSYSARGHQPQHF
>few|.|TRBJ2-7|TRBV20-1
TGCAGTGCTCACAGCGTTCTCAACGAGCAGTACTTC
CSAHSVLNEQYF
>.|.|TRBJ2-7|TRBV16
TGTGCCAGCAGCCAATATTTGTACGAGCAGTACTTC
CASSQYLYEQYF
>.|TRBD2|TRBJ2-2|TRBV13
TGTGCCAGCAGCTACCCCCGGACTAGCGGGATATTGAACACCGGGGAGCTGTTTTTT
CASSYPRTSGILNTGELFF
>.|.|TRBJ2-7|TRBV7-9
TGTGCCAGCAGCTTGGGAGAGTACTACGAGCAGTACTTC
CASSLGEYYEQYF
>.|.|TRBJ1-1|TRBV29-1
TGCAGCGTTGATCGGGGACCCACTGAAGCTTTCTTT
CSVDRGPTEAFF
>.|TRBD1|TRBJ2-2|TRBV7-9
TGTGCCAGCACCGATGACAGGGGCCAGAACACCGGGGAGCTGTTTTTT
CASTDDRGQNTGELFF
>.|TRBD2|TRBJ2-7|TRBV6-1
TGTGCCAGCATCCCTTTAGCGGGAGGTTCCTACGAGCAGTACTTC
CASIPLAGGSYEQYF
>few|.|TRBJ1-1|TRBV28
TGTGCCAGCAGTTTGCGGGCAGGGTGGACCAACCATGAAGCTTTCTTT
CASSLRAGWTNHEAFF
>.|TRBD1|TRBJ2-7|TRBV20-1
TGCAGTGCGGAGGGGGGACAGGGGACCTACGAGCAGTACTTC
CSAEGGQGTYEQYF
>few|TRBD1|TRBJ2-7|TRBV20-1
TGCAGTATCCTCCGGGACAGCTCCTTCTCCTACGAGCAGTACTTC
CSILRDSSFSYEQYF